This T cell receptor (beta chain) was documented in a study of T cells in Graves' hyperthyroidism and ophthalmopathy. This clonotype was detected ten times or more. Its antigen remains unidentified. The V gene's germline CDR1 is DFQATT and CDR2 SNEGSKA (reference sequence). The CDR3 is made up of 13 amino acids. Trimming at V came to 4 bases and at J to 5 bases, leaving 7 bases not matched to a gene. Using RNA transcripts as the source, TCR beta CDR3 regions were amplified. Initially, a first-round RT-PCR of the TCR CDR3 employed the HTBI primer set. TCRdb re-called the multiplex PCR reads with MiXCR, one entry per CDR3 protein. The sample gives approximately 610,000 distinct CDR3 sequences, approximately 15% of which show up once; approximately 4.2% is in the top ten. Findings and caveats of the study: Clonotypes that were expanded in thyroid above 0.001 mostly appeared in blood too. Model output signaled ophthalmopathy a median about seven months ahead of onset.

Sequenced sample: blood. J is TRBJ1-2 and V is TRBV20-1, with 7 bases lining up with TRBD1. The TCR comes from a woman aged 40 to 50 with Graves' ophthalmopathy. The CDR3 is CSANRGQSYGYTF. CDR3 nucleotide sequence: TGCAGTGCTAACAGGGGACAGTCGTATGGCTACACCTTC.